The T cell receptor beta chain under discussion was sequenced for a study of control samples from healthy donors and cancer patients. CDR1 and CDR2 from the germline V gene are WSHSY and SAAADI. CDR3 length: 13 amino acids. With 10 bases removed from V and 10 bases from J, the gap between germline ends came to 20 bases. The table came from immunoSEQ multiplex PCR; TCRdb's copy has only in-frame clones and leaves some out. The sample has 40,000 to 45,000 clones; more than 65% are singletons. The specimen was formalin-fixed, paraffin-embedded tissue. This sequence originates from a male donor with melanoma. V is TRBV10-2 and J is TRBJ2-1; D uncertain. CDR3 protein: CAISLRPGSEQFF. CDR3 nucleotide sequence: TGCGCCATCTCCCTGCGCCCCGGCTCAGAGCAGTTCTTC.